The 21 T cell receptor beta chains listed next were all sequenced from one sample in a study of vaccination effects on CD4 cells after COVID-19 (dated by TCRdb to 2022 to 2024). These receptors' targets are unknown. The library was built by means of the immunoSEQ multiplex PCR assay. The immuneACCESS repertoire file appears here via TCRdb, limited to in-frame rearrangements. These files lack a portion of the clones; in checked studies, under half of the deficit traces to unresolved V genes, and the cause of the others is not known. The sample table shows over 8,000 clones, and approximately 72% are seen once. Of the sample, over 10% is held by the ten largest clones. The ViraFEST assay stimulated PBMC with viral peptide pools and then used TCR sequencing to identify antigen-specific CD4+ T cell clonotypes by expansion. After around eleven days of culture, CD4+ T cells were isolated with the EasySep CD4+ T cell isolation kit.

The sample in question was CD4+ T cells from PBMCs cultured with HCoV-229E spike peptides, obtained before COVID-19 vaccination. The sample's cell subset or site, from its label and the paper: HCoV-229E spike overlapping peptide pool stimulation. The receptors originated from a human donor who received a COVID-19 vaccine.

The genes are TRBV6-6 and TRBJ1-2, with D hard to call. The V gene lost 6 bases and the J gene lost 8 bases, with 19 bases spanning the gap. CDR3 length: 14 amino acids. Germline CDR1 MNHNY, CDR2 SVGAGI (reference sequence). CDR3 loop: CASSPSGLGKGYTF. The CDR3 coding sequence is TGTGCCAGCAGCCCTTCGGGGTTGGGTAAAGGCTACACCTTC.

The chain uses TRBV11-2 and TRBJ1-5; TRBD1 agrees at 9 bases. With 6 bases clipped from V and 3 bases from J, the junction kept 3 bases outside the gene matches. This CDR3 contains 14 residues. Per the germline V gene, CDR1 is SGHAT and CDR2 is FQNNGV. The CDR3 DNA reads as TGTGCCAGCAGTTGGACAGGGGACAATCAGCCCCAGCATTTT. This translates into CASSWTGDNQPQHF.

The chain is built from TRBV5-1 and TRBJ2-1, with 8 bases matching TRBD2. Trimming removed 0 bases from V and 6 bases from J; junction bases left unmatched: 8. The CDR3 is made up of 16 amino acids. Germline-derived CDR1 and CDR2 are SGHRS and YFSETQ. The CDR3 DNA follows: TGCGCCAGCAGCTTGGTTTCCGGGAGGGTAGGCAATGAGCAGTTCTTC. Its translation is CASSLVSGRVGNEQFF.

The chain couples TRBV11-2 to TRBJ1-1; 8 nucleotides agree with TRBD1. CDR1 SGHAT and CDR2 FQNNGV come from the germline V gene. The J segment lost 5 bases and the V segment lost 6 bases, leaving 11 bases of the junction unmatched. The CDR3 loop spans 15 amino acids. Here the CDR3 reads CASRGQGAGGTEAFF. CDR3 nucleotide sequence: TGTGCCAGCAGAGGTCAGGGGGCAGGGGGAACTGAAGCTTTCTTT.

Here the CDR3 reads CASSRRQETQYF. The CDR3 DNA sequence: TGTGCCAGCTCCAGAAGACAAGAGACCCAGTACTTC. The chain couples TRBV21-1 to TRBJ2-5; TRBD1 reflects the table's D call only, with no check against the DNA. TRBV21-1 is given as a pseudogene. The CDR3 length is 12 residues.

V gene TRBV6-5 combines with J gene TRBJ2-1, with D possibly being TRBD2 (5 bases). In germline, CDR1 is MNHEY, CDR2 SVGAGI. The CDR3 runs to 14 residues. V lost 0 bases to trimming and J lost 9 bases, with 12 bases between them. CDR3 sequence (DNA): TGTGCCAGCAGTTACTCGGAGCGACGGGGTGAGCAGTTCTTC. Translating gives CASSYSERRGEQFF.

The gene calls are TRBV5-4 and TRBJ1-3; tentatively, D is TRBD1 (5 bases). Germline lookup yields CDR1 SGHNT and CDR2 YYREEE (reference sequence). CDR3 length: 16 amino acids. Deletions cut 3 bases from V and 4 bases from J, with 17 bases between. This CDR3 is CASSSLGTDVGNTIYF. The CDR3 bases are TGTGCCAGCAGCTCACTCGGGACCGACGTGGGAAACACCATATATTTT.

The chain couples TRBV19 to TRBJ2-7, with 8 bases lining up with TRBD1. V lost 9 bases and J lost 0; bases outside the gene matches: 7. The V gene's germline CDR1 is LNHDA and CDR2 SQIVND (reference sequence). The CDR3 consists of 14 residues. The CDR3 loop reads CASRSTGVSYEQYF. CDR3 bases: TGTGCCAGCCGATCGACAGGGGTCTCCTACGAGCAGTACTTC. The variable domain in full, with the rest retrieved from reference TRBV19 and TRBJ2-7, is DGGITQSPKYLFRKEGQNVTLSCEQNLNHDAMYWYRQDPGQGLRLIYYSQIVNDFQKGDIAEGYSVSREKKESFPLTVTSAQKNPTAFYLCASRSTGVSYEQYFGPGTRLTVT.

This clone was observed a handful of times. The chain carries TRBV25-1 and TRBJ1-3; possible D gene TRBD1, 6 bases. V lost 1 base, J lost 0 bases, and 13 bases lay in between. The CDR3 has 17 amino acids. CDR1 and CDR2 (germline): MGHDK, SYGVNS. The CDR3 DNA follows: TGTGCCAGCAGTGAATTGGCAGGGGCCAACTCTGGAAACACCATATATTTT. It yields the protein CASSELAGANSGNTIYF.

The CDR3 loop is CAASSLIRDRTNEKLFF. The DNA for the CDR3 is TGTGCCGCAAGTTCCCTAATCCGAGACAGAACTAATGAAAAACTGTTTTTT. V usage is TRBV30 and J usage is TRBJ1-4; perhaps TRBD1 as D (5 bases). The CDR3 covers 17 residues. CDR1 and CDR2 from the germline V gene are GTSNPN and SVGIG (reference sequence). V was cut by 8 bases and J by 1 base, with 23 bases left in between.

Here the CDR3 DNA reads TGTGCCAGCAGCACCGGGACTAGCGGGGGGGGGACCCAGTACTTC. Amino acid sequence: CASSTGTSGGGTQYF. The chain employs TRBV7-7 and TRBJ2-5, with 16 bases matching TRBD2. CDR3 length: 15 amino acids. Germline CDR1 reads SSHAT; CDR2 reads FNYEAQ (reference sequence). Unmatched junction bases numbered 4, after V lost 5 bases and J lost 7 bases. Supplemented by reference TRBV7-7 and TRBJ2-5, the full variable domain reads GAGVSQSPRYKVTKRGQDVTLRCDPISSHATLYWYQQALGQGPEFLTYFNYEAQPDKSGLPSDRFSAERPEGSISTLTIQRTEQRDSAMYRCASSTGTSGGGTQYFGPGTRLLVL.

The V gene is TRBV14, the J gene TRBJ2-3, with 8 bases aligning to TRBD2. Germline CDR1 is SGHDN and CDR2 is FVKESK. V was pared by 4 bases and J by 5 bases, with 8 bases of the junction left unmatched. The CDR3 runs to 15 residues. The CDR3 here is CASSRYGGGLDTQYF. The CDR3 bases are TGTGCCAGCAGCCGGTATGGCGGGGGGCTAGATACGCAGTATTTT.

J is TRBJ2-4 and V is TRBV29-1, with 7 bases matching TRBD1. V gave up 8 bases and J gave up 6 bases; unmatched junction bases: 10. The CDR3 runs 13 residues. Germline V gene sequence: CDR1 SQVTM, CDR2 ANQGSEA. In DNA form, the CDR3 reads TGCAGCTTCAGGGGGACAGCCCCAAACATTCAGTACTTC. Amino acids: CSFRGTAPNIQYF.

This clone has only a few counts. The rearrangement joins TRBV20-1 to TRBJ1-2; D unresolved. The CDR3 has 11 amino acids. Germline V CDR1 and CDR2: DFQATT, SNEGSKA (reference sequence). Trimming removed 2 bases from V and 11 bases from J, with 12 bases in between. Written as DNA, the CDR3 is TGCAGTGCTAGAAACAGTTTGGGGTACACCTTC. This translates into CSARNSLGYTF.

V is TRBV4-1 and J is TRBJ1-6, with D maybe TRBD1 (5 bases). Germline CDR1 reads MGHRA; CDR2 reads YSYEKL. Between the trimmed V and J ends, which lost 6 bases and 0 bases, there was a span of 18 bases. CDR3 length: 18 residues. The CDR3, as DNA: TGCGCCAGCAGATCCACGACTCACAGGAGCTCCTATAATTCACCCCTCCACTTT. Amino acid sequence: CASRSTTHRSSYNSPLHF.

V usage is TRBV7-9 and J usage is TRBJ1-6, with 10 bases fitting TRBD1. Germline-derived CDR1 and CDR2 are SEHNR and FQNEAQ (reference sequence). Trimming removed 5 bases from V and 8 bases from J; junction bases left unmatched: 9. The CDR3 extends over 16 amino acids. In nucleotides, the CDR3 is TGTGCCAGCAGCGGCAGGGGACAGGGGAGCCATTCACCCCTCCACTTT. Translation gives CASSGRGQGSHSPLHF. The variable domain in full, completed from reference TRBV7-9 and TRBJ1-6, reads DTGVSQNPRHKITKRGQNVTFRCDPISEHNRLYWYRQTLGQGPEFLTYFQNEAQLEKSRLLSDRFSAERPKGSFSTLEIQRTEQGDSAMYLCASSGRGQGSHSPLHFGNGTRLTVT.

V and J are TRBV3-1 (or the pseudogene TRBV3-2) and TRBJ2-3, with 15 nucleotides matching TRBD2. The CDR3 is 16 amino acids. V was pared by 4 bases and J by 6 bases, with 5 bases of the junction left unmatched. Looked up from germline, CDR1 is LGHDT and CDR2 is YNNKEL (reference sequence). The CDR3 here is CASSRTSGGASDTQYF. Here the CDR3 DNA reads TGTGCCAGCAGCCGGACTAGCGGGGGGGCATCGGATACGCAGTATTTT.

The CDR3 DNA is TGTGCCAGCAGCAGATCCGGGTATGAAAAACTGTTTTTT. Protein sequence: CASSRSGYEKLFF. The genes are TRBV11-2 and TRBJ1-4; D unresolved. This CDR3 region has 13 residues. Germline lookup yields CDR1 SGHAT and CDR2 FQNNGV. The ends were cut back, 5 bases at V and 6 bases at J, with 10 bases in the middle.

The gene calls are TRBV3-1 (or the pseudogene TRBV3-2) and TRBJ2-5; no definite D call. CDR1 and CDR2 (germline): LGHDT, YNNKEL (reference sequence). V was clipped by 3 bases and J by 1 base, with 6 bases between them. CDR3 length: 13 residues. CDR3 protein: CASSQSVQETQYF. The CDR3 DNA is TGTGCCAGCAGCCAGTCGGTCCAAGAGACCCAGTACTTC.

This chain joins TRBV7-7 and TRBJ1-3; D unresolved. Looked up from germline, CDR1 is SSHAT and CDR2 is FNYEAQ (reference sequence). This CDR3 has 18 residues. Between the trimmed V and J ends, which lost 5 bases and 3 bases, there was a span of 23 bases. CDR3 in amino acids: CASSAGPAGGHNGNTIYF. As DNA, the CDR3 is TGTGCCAGCAGCGCGGGCCCCGCGGGAGGGCATAATGGAAACACCATATATTTT.

A single count supports this clone. The J gene is TRBJ1-5, the V gene TRBV3-1 (or the pseudogene TRBV3-2); 10 bases align to TRBD1. The CDR3 extends over 16 amino acids. In germline, CDR1 is LGHDT, CDR2 YNNKEL (reference sequence). Trimming took 1 base from V and 6 from J; bases not matched to a gene: 6. CDR3 amino acids: CASSQGPGQGFQPQHF. The DNA of the CDR3 is TGTGCCAGCAGCCAAGGGCCGGGACAGGGGTTTCAGCCCCAGCATTTT.